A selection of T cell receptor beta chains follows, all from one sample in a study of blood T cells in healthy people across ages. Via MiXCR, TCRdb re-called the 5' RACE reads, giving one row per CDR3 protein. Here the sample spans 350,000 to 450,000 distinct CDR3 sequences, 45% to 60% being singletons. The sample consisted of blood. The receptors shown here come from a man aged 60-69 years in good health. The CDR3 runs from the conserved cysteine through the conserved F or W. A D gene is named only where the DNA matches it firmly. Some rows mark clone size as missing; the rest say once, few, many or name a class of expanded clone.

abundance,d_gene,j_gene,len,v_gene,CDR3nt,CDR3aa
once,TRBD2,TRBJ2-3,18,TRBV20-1,TGCAGTGTTCCCCGACTAGCGGAGTTCAACCTGCGCACAGATACGCAGTATTTT,CSVPRLAEFNLRTDTQYF
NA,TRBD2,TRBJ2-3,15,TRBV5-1,TGCGCCAGCAGACAAGCGGGAGGGAGCACAGATACGCAGTATTTT,CASRQAGGSTDTQYF
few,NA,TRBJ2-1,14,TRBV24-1,TGTGCCACCAGTGACCACAGAGTATACAATGAGCAGTTCTTC,CATSDHRVYNEQFF
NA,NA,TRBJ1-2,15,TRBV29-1,TGCAGCGCTGGAGGGGGACGGTCAGAGGAGGATGGCTACACCTTC,CSAGGGRSEEDGYTF
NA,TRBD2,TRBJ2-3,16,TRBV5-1,TGCGCCAGCAGCCCTAGACTAGCGGAGAGCACAGATACGCAGTATTTT,CASSPRLAESTDTQYF
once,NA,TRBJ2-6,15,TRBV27,TGTGCCAGCGGATCACAGGGCTCTGGGGCCAACGTCCTGACTTTC,CASGSQGSGANVLTF
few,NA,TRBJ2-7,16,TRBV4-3,TGCGCCAGCAGCCAAGAGCCCAGCGGAGGATTCTACGAGCAGTACTTC,CASSQEPSGGFYEQYF
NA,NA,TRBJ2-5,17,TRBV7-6,TGTGCCAGCAGCCCCATCCGGGGCCCAATAGTCCAAGAGACCCAGTACTTC,CASSPIRGPIVQETQYF
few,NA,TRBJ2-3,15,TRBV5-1,TGCGCCAGCAGCTCCCGCCGCGGGAGCACAGATACGCAGTATTTT,CASSSRRGSTDTQYF
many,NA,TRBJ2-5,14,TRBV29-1,TGCAGCGTTGAAAAAGGGGCCCAAGGGGAGACCCAGTACTTC,CSVEKGAQGETQYF